The TCR beta chain under discussion was sequenced for a study of CD8 T cells in Susac syndrome. CDR3 length: 14 residues. Germline V lookup: CDR1 DFQATT, CDR2 SNEGSKA (reference sequence). The ends were cut back, 1 base at V and 0 bases at J, with 9 bases in the middle. Negative isolation was applied to CD8+ and CD4+ T cells, and FACS enrichment was applied to TEMRA cells. RNA was extracted with the RNeasy kit, and a quantity of about 0.45 to 1 ug was reverse transcribed using random hexamers. Coverage of TCR beta CDR3 amplification by immunoSEQ multiplex PCR extended to 54 Vbeta and 13 Jbeta. In TCRdb, the immunoSEQ multiplex PCR reads were re-called with MiXCR into one record per CDR3 protein. The sample includes about 200,000 distinct CDR3 sequences, 95% of them seen just once.

This sequence joins TRBV20-1 and TRBJ1-2, with D unclear. Source material: CD4+ T cells from PBMCs. This receptor was obtained from a human donor in good health. This CDR3 reads CSARVATTNYGYTF. The CDR3 DNA reads as TGCAGTGCTAGAGTGGCCACTACTAACTATGGCTACACCTTC.